This entry lists 16 T cell receptor beta chains sequenced from one sample in a study of blood T cell repertoires in COVID-19 (dated by TCRdb to about 2020). Library preparation employed the immunoSEQ multiplex PCR assay. In its TCRdb copy, this immuneACCESS table keeps in-frame sequences only and misses some clones. Where compared with another copy, unresolved V genes explain less than half of these, and the others have no known cause. In this sample the table shows around 180,000 clones, approximately 80% of which occur a single time. The top ten clones comprise approximately 12% of the sample. The sample taken for sequencing was PBMCs or T cells enriched from blood (not recorded which). Receptors were obtained from a man aged 50-59 years who had recovered from COVID-19.

This clone was seen more than once but under ten times. The V gene is TRBV5-1, the J gene TRBJ1-3; maybe TRBD1 (6 bases). The CDR3 is 15 amino acids. Trimming cost V 0 bases and J 8 bases, with 15 bases left between them. Per the germline V gene, CDR1 is SGHRS and CDR2 is YFSETQ. CDR3 nucleotides: TGCGCCAGCAGCTTGGCCGGGACAAACCCGGACACCATATATTTT. It codes for CASSLAGTNPDTIYF.

The chain has TRBV28 and TRBJ2-3, with D perhaps matching TRBD2 (6 bases). CDR1 and CDR2 from the germline V gene are MDHEN and SYDVKM. CDR3 length: 10 amino acids. V shed 9 bases and J shed 9 bases, with 10 bases lying between them. The CDR3 DNA follows: TGTGCCAGTGGTGGGAGGACGCAGTATTTT. Its protein product is CASGGRTQYF. Variable domain in full (rest from reference TRBV28 and TRBJ2-3): DVKVTQSSRYLVKRTGEKVFLECVQDMDHENMFWYRQDPGLGLRLIYFSYDVKMKEKGDIPEGYSVSREKKERFSLILESASTNQTSMYLCASGGRTQYFGPGTRLTVL.

Only one count was recorded for this clone. This chain links TRBV5-1 with TRBJ2-3; 10 nucleotides match TRBD2. Germline lookup yields CDR1 SGHRS and CDR2 YFSETQ. The V gene end was trimmed by 1 base and the J gene end by 5 bases; junction bases not matched to a gene: 7. This CDR3 has 16 residues. The CDR3 spells CASSLTSGGARDTQYF. The CDR3 DNA reads TGCGCCAGCAGCTTGACGAGCGGGGGGGCCCGAGATACGCAGTATTTT.

This sequence joins TRBV2 and TRBJ2-2, with 9 bases fitting TRBD2. Trimming removed 4 bases from V and 9 bases from J; junction bases left unmatched: 3. Germline V gives CDR1 SNHLY, CDR2 FYNNEI. The CDR3 extends over 13 amino acids. CDR3 DNA: TGTGCCAGCAGTGGGACTAGCGTTTGGGAGCTGTTTTTT. It encodes CASSGTSVWELFF. Using reference TRBV2 and TRBJ2-2 for the parts outside the CDR3, the full variable domain is EPEVTQTPSHQVTQMGQEVILRCVPISNHLYFYWYRQILGQKVEFLVSFYNNEISEKSEIFDDQFSVERPDGSNFTLKIRSTKLEDSAMYFCASSGTSVWELFFGEGSRLTVL.

CDR3 bases: TGTGCCAGCAGCTTAGGTAACATCAGGGGCGAGCAGTACTTC. As protein: CASSLGNIRGEQYF. The chain combines TRBV7-8 with TRBJ2-7, with a possible D match to TRBD1 (6 bases). Germline CDR1 reads SGHVS; CDR2 reads FQNEAQ. The CDR3 is made up of 14 amino acids. Trimming left V 1 base short and J 6 bases short, with 13 bases between.

The rearrangement links TRBV7-2 to TRBJ1-2; perhaps TRBD1 as D (6 bases). Germline V lookup: CDR1 SGHTA, CDR2 FQGNSA. The CDR3 has 14 residues. Trimming cost V 1 base and J 8 bases, with 14 bases left between them. The CDR3 sequence: CASSLGQQGLGYTF. DNA for the CDR3: TGTGCCAGCAGCTTAGGTCAGCAGGGGCTGGGCTACACCTTC.

The rearrangement uses TRBV28 and TRBJ2-7; the match to TRBD1 covers 7 bases. V dropped 10 bases and J dropped 0; count of bases not matched to a gene: 6. Germline CDR1 is MDHEN and CDR2 is SYDVKM. This CDR3 contains 13 residues. The CDR3 loop is CATMGTDSYEQYF. CDR3 in DNA: TGTGCCACCATGGGGACAGACTCCTACGAGCAGTACTTC.

The genes are TRBV10-3 and TRBJ1-4, with TRBD1 as a possible D gene (6 bases). From germline, CDR1 is ENHRY and CDR2 SYGVKD. V gave up 0 bases and J gave up 9 bases, with 8 bases separating them. This CDR3 region has 13 residues. CDR3 in DNA: TGTGCCATCAGTGAGTCTCAGGGGAAAAAACTGTTTTTT. Amino acids: CAISESQGKKLFF.

This chain connects TRBV21-1 to TRBJ2-5; the table's D gene call, TRBD1, was not cross checked with the DNA. TRBV21-1 is deemed a pseudogene. The CDR3 totals 16 residues. The CDR3: CASSKARTGLRETQYF. The CDR3 nucleotides read TGTGCCAGCAGCAAAGCGCGGACAGGGTTACGAGAGACCCAGTACTTC.

The chain recombines TRBV19 with TRBJ1-1, with no clear D. V lost 6 bases and J 3 bases, leaving 8 bases between the germline ends. CDR1 LNHDA and CDR2 SQIVND come from the germline V gene (reference sequence). This CDR3 region has 12 residues. In DNA form, the CDR3 reads TGTGCCAGTAGCTACAGATACACTGAAGCTTTCTTT. Translation: CASSYRYTEAFF.

This rearrangement joins TRBV2 to TRBJ1-2; 8 bases match TRBD1. V lost 2 bases and J lost 4; bases outside the gene matches: 9. From germline, CDR1 is SNHLY and CDR2 FYNNEI. CDR3 length equals 16 residues. CDR3 amino acids: CASSEMATGVAYGYTF. In DNA, the CDR3 is TGTGCCAGCAGTGAAATGGCGACAGGGGTTGCCTATGGCTACACCTTC.

The chain couples TRBV7-2 to TRBJ2-7; 9 bases align to TRBD1. The CDR3 has 14 residues. Germline CDR1 SGHTA, CDR2 FQGNSA. V dropped 4 bases and J dropped 3; count of bases not matched to a gene: 4. The CDR3 reads CASSWGQGLYEQYF. In nucleotides, the CDR3 is TGTGCCAGCAGCTGGGGACAGGGACTCTACGAGCAGTACTTC. Full variable domain (remainder filled in from reference TRBV7-2 and TRBJ2-7): GAGVSQSPSNKVTEKGKDVELRCDPISGHTALYWYRQSLGQGLEFLIYFQGNSAPDKSGLPSDRFSAERTGGSVSTLTIQRTQQEDSAVYLCASSWGQGLYEQYFGPGTRLTVT.

The chain uses TRBV7-9 and TRBJ2-7; possibly TRBD2 for D (6 bases). CDR3 length: 14 residues. CDR1 and CDR2 (germline): SEHNR, FQNEAQ (reference sequence). V lost 5 bases and J lost 3, with 14 bases in between. CDR3 nucleotide sequence: TGTGCCAGCAGCCACCGGGAGCAGAACTACGAGCAGTACTTC. It yields the protein CASSHREQNYEQYF.

This clone has a single count. The chain employs TRBV19 and TRBJ1-1; 10 bases fit TRBD1. CDR1 LNHDA and CDR2 SQIVND come from the germline V gene (reference sequence). The CDR3 length is 15 residues. The trim removed 4 bases at V and 4 bases at J, leaving 6 bases unmatched. CDR3 region: CASSTRQGAATEAFF. The CDR3 DNA sequence: TGTGCCAGTAGTACCCGACAGGGGGCGGCCACTGAAGCTTTCTTT.

The chain joins TRBV7-2 to TRBJ2-5; TRBD2 agrees at 10 bases. V lost 4 bases, J lost 0 bases, and 11 bases stayed unmatched. Germline CDR1 is SGHTA and CDR2 is FQGNSA. The CDR3 runs to 18 residues. DNA for the CDR3: TGTGCCAGCAGCTGGGCGAGTAGCGGGGGGACGTACCAAGAGACCCAGTACTTC. Translation gives CASSWASSGGTYQETQYF.

Only a few counts were recorded for this clone. This chain joins TRBV7-9 and TRBJ1-2; 9 bases are a match to TRBD1. CDR1 is SEHNR and CDR2 is FQNEAQ in the germline V gene (reference sequence). V lost 3 bases and J lost 3; bases outside the gene matches: 8. The CDR3 sequence is 16 residues long. CDR3 region: CASSLATGGADYGYTF. CDR3 sequence (DNA): TGTGCCAGCAGCTTGGCCACAGGGGGCGCGGACTATGGCTACACCTTC. Using reference TRBV7-9 and TRBJ1-2 for the parts outside the CDR3, the full variable domain is DTGVSQNPRHKITKRGQNVTFRCDPISEHNRLYWYRQTLGQGPEFLTYFQNEAQLEKSRLLSDRFSAERPKGSFSTLEIQRTEQGDSAMYLCASSLATGGADYGYTFGSGTRLTVV.